This T cell receptor (beta chain) comes out of a study of T cell repertoires in aging, cancer and after chemotherapy. Study-wide points: Median generation probability rose over the chemotherapy interval in each cancer cohort, suggesting rebound thymic output. Age-matched healthy donors had significantly more diverse, less clonal blood TCR repertoires than untreated cancer patients. Healthy donors lost TCR diversity with age mainly through richness, cancer patients through richness and evenness.

Amplification of TCR beta used genomic DNA extracted from peripheral blood. CDR1 and CDR2 from the germline V gene are LNHDA and SQIVND (reference sequence). V shed 5 bases, J shed 7 bases, and the junction held 5 bases outside the gene matches. The CDR3 runs 15 residues. A mixed TRB-A/B primer pool amplified rearranged TRB by multiplex touch-down PCR. TCRdb reprocessed the multiplex PCR reads with MiXCR, giving one entry per CDR3 protein. The data contain 10,000 to 15,000 distinct CDR3 sequences, 35% of them singletons. By sample fraction, this clonotype is medium-sized. Its antigen is undetermined. This receptor was identified in a human donor in good health. The donor label of this sample is uncertain. The chain uses TRBV19 and TRBJ2-2; TRBD1 aligns across 12 bases. Sequencing used blood. This chain's CDR3 is CASSEGQGAGGELFF. The DNA of the CDR3 is TGTGCCAGTAGTGAGGGACAGGGGGCTGGCGGGGAGCTGTTTTTT.